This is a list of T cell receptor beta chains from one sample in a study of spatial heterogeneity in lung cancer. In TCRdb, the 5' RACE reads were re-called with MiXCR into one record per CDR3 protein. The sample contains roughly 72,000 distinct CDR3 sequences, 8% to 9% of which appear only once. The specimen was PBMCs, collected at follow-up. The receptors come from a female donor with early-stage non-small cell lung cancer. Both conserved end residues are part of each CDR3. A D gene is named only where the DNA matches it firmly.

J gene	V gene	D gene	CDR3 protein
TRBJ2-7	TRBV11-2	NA	CASSLDQAAYEQYF
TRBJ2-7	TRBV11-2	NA	CASSFVDTGLQQYF
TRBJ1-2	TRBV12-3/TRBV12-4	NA	CASTLFPNYGYTF
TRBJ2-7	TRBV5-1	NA	CASSLKGLASYEQYF
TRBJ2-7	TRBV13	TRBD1	CASSLWRGQGSSYEQYF
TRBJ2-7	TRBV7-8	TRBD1	CASSHPRTGGLSSYEQYF
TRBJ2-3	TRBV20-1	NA	CSAGDLGRHTDTQYF
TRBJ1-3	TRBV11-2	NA	CASSLGRGRSGNTIYF
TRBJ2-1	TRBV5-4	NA	CASSLEGPEQFF
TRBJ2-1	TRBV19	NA	CASSISVGRLYNEQFF
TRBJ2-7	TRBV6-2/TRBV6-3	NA	CASRDSYSYEQYF
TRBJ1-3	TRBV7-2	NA	CASSLALGDSGNTIYF
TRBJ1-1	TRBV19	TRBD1	CASILTGANTEAFF
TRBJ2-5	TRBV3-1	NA	CASSQAGRETQYF
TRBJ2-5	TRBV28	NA	CASSPTAEQETQYF